The clone carrying this TCR beta chain was seen repeatedly, ten times or more. What it recognizes is unknown. This sample stems from a study of tumor-infiltrating lymphocytes in primary liver carcinoma. Synthesis of TCR beta cDNA was carried out from 500 ng total RNA with a constant-region primer. Investigators got TCR beta libraries out of three nested multiplex PCR rounds, done with slightly modified ARM-PCR. The first two PCR rounds used TRBV1-TRBV30 primers with a Cbeta primer, roughly 10 cycles each. TCRdb independently ran MiXCR on the multiplex PCR reads; one entry per CDR3 protein. The sample lists about 78,000 distinct CDR3 sequences, about 64% occurring once. General study points: Significantly greater top-250-clone fractions characterized tumors relative to blood (p = 0.039).

Joint extraction of RNA and DNA used roughly 19-32 mg of bulk tissue that was unsorted. Germline CDR1 reads SGHVS; CDR2 reads FQNEAQ. V was pared by 8 bases and J by 1 base, with 23 bases between. CDR3 length equals 18 residues. Specimen: liver tumor tissue from sampling region 4. Described subset: tumor region T4, right-lateral pole. This chain connects TRBV7-8 to TRBJ2-2; D possibly corresponds to TRBD2 (7 bases). The TCR sequence derives from a woman aged 55-70 years with primary liver carcinoma and hepatitis B virus infection. Here the CDR3 DNA reads TGTGCCAGCTCTTGGGGGGGCGGGAGTCCTCAGAACACCGGGGAGCTGTTTTTT. Translating gives CASSWGGGSPQNTGELFF.